Only one count was recorded for the clone carrying this T cell receptor (beta chain). Its cognate antigen is unknown. This specimen belongs to a study of identical twins. Study results and limitations: Invariant MAIT and iNKT cells are populations that could partly confound zero-insertion analyses. Out-of-frame alpha sequences that twins shared showed excess low generation probability. There were fewer insertions in abundant cord blood beta clonotypes, but memory repertoires showed no such pattern.

The CDR3 is 17 amino acids. Trimming left V 0 bases short and J 6 bases short, with 19 bases between. Per germline, CDR1 LGHNT and CDR2 FRNRAP. A universal primer site was added by template switching, and unique molecular identifiers were carried by the cDNA. Using its own MiXCR run on the 5' RACE reads, TCRdb lists one record per CDR3 protein. The profile shows roughly 1.6 million distinct CDR3 sequences, 25% to 35% of them singletons. The chain carries TRBV12-5 and TRBJ2-3; D is possibly TRBD1 (6 bases). The receptor's source is a newborn girl in good health. The sample was cord blood. The CDR3 reads CASGLVLGREGEDTQYF. DNA of the CDR3: TGTGCTAGTGGTTTGGTACTAGGGCGCGAGGGGGAGGATACGCAGTATTTT.